This TCR beta chain was recovered during a study of blood T cell repertoires in COVID-19. About the research overall: Sites in the United States, Italy and Spain provided acute and convalescent COVID-19 samples. T cells, B-cell-depleted T cells, or PBMCs supplied cDNA or gDNA.

Cohorts were determined from participant-reported clinical history. Per the authors' pipeline: Nucleated cell number was recorded as an estimate derived from reference gene primer amplification. Sequencing was performed with immunoSEQ multiplex PCR; in TCRdb, only in-frame clones are kept and a portion is missing. Clone size and V and J calls were adopted from that table, with D and trimming inferred from the DNA. The table has approximately 220,000 clones, roughly 85% seen once. The CDR3 has 15 residues. CDR1 is LNHDA and CDR2 is SQIVND in the germline V gene (reference sequence). The V gene end was trimmed by 7 bases and the J gene end by 4 bases; junction bases not matched to a gene: 9.

The genes are TRBV19 and TRBJ1-1; 10 bases are shared with TRBD1. The clonotype comes from a middle-aged man who had recovered from COVID-19. Source material: PBMCs or T cells enriched from blood (not recorded which). The CDR3 reads CASTATGTGATEAFF. CDR3 nucleotides: TGTGCCAGTACCGCGACCGGGACAGGGGCCACTGAAGCTTTCTTT.